This T cell receptor beta chain came from a study of blood T cell repertoires in COVID-19. Study in general: The United States, Italy and Spain supplied acute and convalescent COVID-19 samples. From T cells, B-cell-depleted T cells, or PBMCs came the material, which was cDNA or gDNA.

This clone appeared a few times. In the original analysis: Reference gene primer amplification in the assay estimated nucleated cell counts. TCRdb's copy holds only in-frame clones and misses some; the assay was immunoSEQ multiplex PCR. V and J calls plus clone size are reproduced from that table; the DNA served to infer D and trimming. The sample consists of about 190,000 clones, around 83% of them appearing once. Trimming pared 1 base from V and 11 bases from J, leaving 11 bases between. The CDR3 loop spans 13 amino acids. Looked up from germline, CDR1 is KGHDR and CDR2 is SFDVKD. Sequenced material: peripheral blood. The V and J genes are TRBV24-1 and TRBJ2-1, with D maybe TRBD2 (7 bases). This TCR was recovered from a woman between 40 and 50 years old with acute or convalescent COVID-19. CDR3 in DNA: TGTGCCACCAGTGATTTAGGGCGGGGGCAGCAGTTCTTC. It encodes CATSDLGRGQQFF.